This T cell receptor beta chain was recovered during a study of T cell responses to AZD1222 COVID-19 vaccine. Study-level findings and limits: The study found vaccine-associated CD4 TCRs spanning spike, dominant at 160-218 and 743-854. Donors in the cohort were predominantly white British and more often female, and clonal diversity was possibly underestimated. Baseline seropositivity occurred in only 5 to 7 AZD1222 recipients.

The trim removed 7 bases at V and 4 bases at J, leaving 10 bases unmatched. CDR1 and CDR2 (germline): KGHDR, SFDVKD. CDR3 size: 16 residues. This table comes from immunoSEQ multiplex PCR, and its TCRdb copy is limited to in-frame clones, with some not included. The table has 140,000 to 150,000 clones, approximately 89% seen once. Details on this clone: Its target is not known.

The starting material was peripheral blood, obtained 28 days after the second AZD1222 dose. The chain couples TRBV24-1 to TRBJ2-7; 12 nucleotides align to TRBD1. The sequence was collected from an adult who received the AZD1222 COVID-19 vaccine. CDR3 in amino acids: CATSGWGDRGPYEQYF. Here the CDR3 DNA reads TGTGCCACCAGCGGATGGGGGGACAGGGGGCCGTACGAGCAGTACTTC.